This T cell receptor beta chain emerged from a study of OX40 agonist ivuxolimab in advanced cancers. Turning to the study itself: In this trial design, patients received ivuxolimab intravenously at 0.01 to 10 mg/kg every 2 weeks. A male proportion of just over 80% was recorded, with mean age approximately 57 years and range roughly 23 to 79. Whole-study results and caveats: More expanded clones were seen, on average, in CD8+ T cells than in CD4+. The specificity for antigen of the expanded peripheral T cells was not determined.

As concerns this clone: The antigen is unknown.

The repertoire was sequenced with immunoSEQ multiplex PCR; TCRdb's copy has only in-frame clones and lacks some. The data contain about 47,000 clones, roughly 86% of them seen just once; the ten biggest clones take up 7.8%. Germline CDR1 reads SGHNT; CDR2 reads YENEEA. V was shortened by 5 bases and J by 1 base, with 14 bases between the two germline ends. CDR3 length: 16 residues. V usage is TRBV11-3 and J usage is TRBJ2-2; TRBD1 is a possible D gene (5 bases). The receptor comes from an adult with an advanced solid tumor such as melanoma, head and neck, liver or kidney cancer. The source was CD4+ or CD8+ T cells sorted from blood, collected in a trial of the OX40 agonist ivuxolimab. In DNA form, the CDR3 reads TGTGCCAGCAGCCTGCCTTTACAGGTGAACACCGGGGAGCTGTTTTTT. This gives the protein CASSLPLQVNTGELFF.